Listed here are 27 T cell receptor beta chains from one sample, sequenced in a study of Graves' ophthalmopathy and Graves' hyperthyroidism. CDR3 regions of TCR beta were amplified from RNA transcripts. Second-round multiplex PCR followed a first-round RT-PCR using HTBI primers. TCRdb used MiXCR to reprocess the multiplex PCR reads, holding one entry per CDR3 protein. The data show roughly 500,000 distinct CDR3 sequences, approximately 15% seen once. The sequenced sample was blood. The receptors were gathered from a woman in her 30s with Graves' ophthalmopathy.

The chain combines TRBV30 with TRBJ2-7, with TRBD1 matching 9 bases. Trimming cost V 3 bases and J 3 bases; bases outside gene matches: 3. Looked up from germline, CDR1 is GTSNPN and CDR2 is SVGIG (reference sequence). The CDR3 spans 13 residues. The CDR3 here is CAWRRGQGYEQYF. The DNA for the CDR3 is TGTGCCTGGAGAAGGGGACAGGGCTACGAGCAGTACTTC.

This clonotype was seen ten or more times. The V gene is TRBV12-3 or TRBV12-4, the J gene TRBJ2-5, with no clear D. The V end was cut by 0 bases, the J end by 5 bases, with 7 bases between. The length of the CDR3 is 13 residues. The CDR3 loop reads CASSLALRETQYF. DNA for the CDR3: TGTGCCAGCAGTTTAGCGCTTCGGGAGACCCAGTACTTC.

The sample holds many counts of this clonotype. An end of the junction differs from the germline gene, which may be a read error. The chain is built from TRBV28 and TRBJ2-2, with D tentatively TRBD2 (6 bases). Germline CDR1 MDHEN, CDR2 SYDVKM. The CDR3 totals 13 residues. The CDR3 DNA is TGTGCCAGCCACCGGGGGAACTCCGGGGAGCTGTTTTTT. Its translation: CASHRGNSGELFF. Based on the CDR3 plus reference TRBV28 and TRBJ2-2, the full variable domain is DVKVTQSSRYLVKRTGEKVFLECVQDMDHENMFWYRQDPGLGLRLIYFSYDVKMKEKGDIPEGYSVSREKKERFSLILESASTNQTSMYLCASHRGNSGELFFGEGSRLTVL.

This clonotype came up many times. V is TRBV12-3 or TRBV12-4 and J is TRBJ1-5, with D perhaps matching TRBD1 (5 bases). Trimming pared 5 bases from V and 5 bases from J, leaving 16 bases between. The CDR3 spans 15 residues. This CDR3 reads CASSLVRRGHQPQHF. The CDR3 DNA follows: TGTGCCAGCAGTCTTGTACGTAGGGGACATCAGCCCCAGCATTTT.

This clonotype showed up many times. The rearrangement links TRBV7-3 to TRBJ2-5, with 9 bases matching TRBD2. V lost 0 bases, J lost 5 bases, and 7 bases stayed unmatched. CDR1 is SGHTA and CDR2 is FQGTGA in the germline V gene. This CDR3 has 16 amino acids. The CDR3 region has the DNA TGTGCCAGCAGCTTAACGGGAGGGACTAGCTGGGAGACCCAGTACTTC. Protein product: CASSLTGGTSWETQYF.

This clonotype was picked up many times. The chain recombines TRBV7-9 with TRBJ2-7; no clear D. V shed 2 bases and J shed 1 base, with 9 bases lying between them. The length of the CDR3 is 14 residues. CDR1 and CDR2 (germline): SEHNR, FQNEAQ (reference sequence). CDR3 sequence: CASSLNTMSYEQYF. The CDR3 DNA is TGTGCCAGCAGCTTAAATACGATGTCCTACGAGCAGTACTTC.

CDR3 sequence: CASSLERGRGYGYTF. The CDR3 region has the DNA TGCGCCAGCAGCTTGGAAAGGGGCAGGGGCTATGGCTACACCTTC. The chain employs TRBV5-1 and TRBJ1-2; tentatively, D is TRBD1 (6 bases). The CDR3 is 15 residues long. V was shortened by 0 bases and J by 4 bases, with 13 bases between the two germline ends. The germline V gene has CDR1 SGHRS and CDR2 YFSETQ.

This clonotype was counted ten times or more. The J gene is TRBJ2-6, the V gene TRBV30; the match to TRBD2 covers 8 bases. The CDR3 consists of 16 residues. The ends lost 7 bases at V and 2 bases at J; junction bases unmatched: 10. Germline V gives CDR1 GTSNPN, CDR2 SVGIG (reference sequence). CDR3 region: CALNREGGPGANVLTF. For the CDR3, the DNA is TGTGCCTTGAACCGGGAGGGGGGCCCTGGGGCCAACGTCCTGACTTTC. The full variable domain, with the rest looked up from reference TRBV30 and TRBJ2-6, is SQTIHQWPATLVQPVGSPLSLECTVEGTSNPNLYWYRQAAGRGLQLLFYSVGIGQISSEVPQNLSASRPQDRQFILSSKKLLLSDSGFYLCALNREGGPGANVLTFGAGSRLTVL.

At least ten counts were recorded for this clonotype. The CDR3 spells CASNGMGPSNQPQHF. DNA of the CDR3: TGTGCCAGCAACGGCATGGGACCTAGCAATCAGCCCCAGCATTTT. This chain links TRBV2 with TRBJ1-5, with D perhaps TRBD1 (5 bases). V shed 7 bases and J shed 0 bases, with 13 bases lying between them. The CDR3 runs 15 residues. CDR1 is SNHLY, CDR2 FYNNEI, per germline.

This clonotype has more than one count but fewer than ten. CDR3 sequence reads: CASSPTGEGNTGELFF. CDR3 sequence (DNA): TGTGCCAGCAGCCCGACAGGGGAAGGGAACACCGGGGAGCTGTTTTTT. J is TRBJ2-2 and V is TRBV6-4, with TRBD1 matching over 8 bases. Germline trimming cut 6 bases from V and 1 base from J; bases unmatched to any gene: 7. CDR1 is MRHNA, CDR2 SNTAGT, per germline. The CDR3 has 16 amino acids.

The sample holds a few counts of this clonotype. The chain combines TRBV4-2 with TRBJ2-3, with D perhaps given as TRBD1 or TRBD2 (5 bases each). Trimming pared 0 bases from V and 2 bases from J, leaving 12 bases between. Germline assignment: CDR1 LGHNA and CDR2 YNFKEQ. This CDR3 comprises 16 residues. DNA for the CDR3: TGTGCCAGCAGCCAAGACGAACGGGGCCTCACAGATACGCAGTATTTT. Its protein is CASSQDERGLTDTQYF.

This clonotype was observed at least ten times. The V gene is TRBV27, the J gene TRBJ1-6; no clear D. Germline V gene data show CDR1 as MNHEY and CDR2 as SMNVEV (reference sequence). CDR3 length equals 17 residues. V was cut by 6 bases and J by 5 bases, with 20 bases left in between. In DNA, the CDR3 is TGTGCCAGCAGCACTACAAGAACACTATCTAATAATTCACCCCTCCACTTT. Translating gives CASSTTRTLSNNSPLHF.

This clonotype was detected ten times or more. The J gene is TRBJ1-1, the V gene TRBV3-1; D call uncertain. Looked up from germline, CDR1 is LGHDT and CDR2 is YNNKEL (reference sequence). The CDR3 covers 12 residues. Between the trimmed V and J ends, which lost 3 bases and 5 bases, there was a span of 7 bases. In DNA form, the CDR3 reads TGTGCCAGCAGCCATCTCGGGACTGAAGCTTTCTTT. It encodes CASSHLGTEAFF.

This clonotype was picked up a small number of times. The V and J genes are TRBV6-1 and TRBJ2-5; 8 nucleotides align to TRBD1. Germline CDR1 MNHNS, CDR2 SASEGT. The trim removed 5 bases at V and 5 bases at J, leaving 13 bases unmatched. The length of the CDR3 is 16 residues. The CDR3, as DNA: TGTGCCAGCAGTAAATGGTCCAGGGGGCTGGGGGAGACCCAGTACTTC. Translating gives CASSKWSRGLGETQYF.

In its sample, this clonotype was seen a few times. The chain couples TRBV6-5 to TRBJ2-2, with TRBD2 identical over 7 bases. V lost 4 bases, J lost 4 bases, and 12 bases stayed unmatched. Germline loops: CDR1 MNHEY, CDR2 SVGAGI. This CDR3 is built from 17 residues. This chain's CDR3 is CASSSRFSGPTTGELFF. The CDR3 DNA reads as TGTGCCAGCAGTTCCCGCTTTAGCGGGCCTACCACCGGGGAGCTGTTTTTT.

The genes are TRBV15 and TRBJ2-2, with no clear D. The germline V gene encodes CDR1 LNHNV and CDR2 YYDKDF (reference sequence). Trimming left V 0 bases short and J 0 bases short, with 2 bases between. There are 14 residues in the CDR3. CDR3 sequence reads: CATSREANTGELFF. CDR3 nucleotides: TGTGCCACCAGCAGAGAAGCGAACACCGGGGAGCTGTTTTTT.

This clonotype was observed at least ten times. V usage is TRBV28 and J usage is TRBJ2-7, with D perhaps matching TRBD2 (6 bases). Deletions cut 7 bases from V and 7 bases from J, with 20 bases between. This CDR3 has 14 residues. Germline values: CDR1 MDHEN, CDR2 SYDVKM. The CDR3 reads CASTWGRTLGEQYF. The CDR3 coding sequence is TGTGCCAGCACTTGGGGGAGGACGCTTGGGGAGCAGTACTTC.

This clonotype was seen ten or more times. J is TRBJ2-7 and V is TRBV28; TRBD2 might be the D (6 bases). Trimming removed 6 bases from V and 3 bases from J, with 12 bases in between. Germline loops: CDR1 MDHEN, CDR2 SYDVKM. This CDR3 is built from 13 residues. The CDR3 DNA follows: TGTGCCAGCAGAAGGAGGGGAATCTACGAGCAGTACTTC. It is translated as CASRRRGIYEQYF.

This clonotype was seen many times. The V and J genes are TRBV7-2 and TRBJ2-1, with 8 positions matching TRBD2. CDR1 and CDR2 from the germline V gene are SGHTA and FQGNSA. The V and J ends lost 2 bases and 8 bases, in that order; junction bases with no gene match: 8. The CDR3 consists of 15 residues. This CDR3 reads CASSLRGLGYDEQFF. In nucleotides, the CDR3 is TGTGCCAGCAGCTTACGGGGACTAGGGTACGATGAGCAGTTCTTC.

CDR3 region: CASSRGTGRPEQYF. CDR3 DNA: TGTGCCAGCAGTAGGGGGACAGGGAGGCCCGAGCAGTACTTC. J is TRBJ2-7 and V is TRBV12-3 or TRBV12-4; 9 nucleotides agree with TRBD1. This CDR3 contains 14 residues. J lost 6 bases, V lost 5 bases, and 8 bases had no gene match.

This clonotype was counted many times. This may stem from a read error, because a much larger clone lies one nucleotide away. The rearrangement joins TRBV6-4 to TRBJ2-7, with D possibly being TRBD2 (7 bases). Germline loops: CDR1 MRHNA, CDR2 SNTAGT. Trimming took 10 bases from V and 5 from J, leaving 24 bases between them. The CDR3 spans 15 residues. DNA for the CDR3: TGTGCCACCCGGGAAGGGGGGGGCAAGATCAACGAGCAGTACTTC. Protein: CATREGGGKINEQYF.

There are many counts of this clonotype. At one boundary the junction diverges from the germline segment, which might be a read error. The rearrangement joins TRBV6-1 to TRBJ2-4; TRBD1 matches at 7 bases. Germline V CDR1 and CDR2: MNHNS, SASEGT. The length of the CDR3 is 16 residues. The CDR3 DNA is TGTGCCAGCAGTGGGGCCCTACAGGGGTGGAAAAACATTAAGTACTTC. Translated: CASSGALQGWKNIKYF.

The sample holds many counts of this clonotype. The rearrangement joins TRBV7-9 to TRBJ1-2; D uncertain. CDR1 SEHNR and CDR2 FQNEAQ come from the germline V gene (reference sequence). Trimming shortened V by 3 bases and J by 4 bases, and 9 bases separated the two germline ends. The CDR3 is 13 amino acids. The CDR3 sequence: CASSFYGSYGYTF. Here the CDR3 DNA reads TGTGCCAGCAGCTTCTATGGAAGCTATGGCTACACCTTC. Combining the CDR3 with reference TRBV7-9 and TRBJ1-2 gives the whole variable domain DTGVSQNPRHKITKRGQNVTFRCDPISEHNRLYWYRQTLGQGPEFLTYFQNEAQLEKSRLLSDRFSAERPKGSFSTLEIQRTEQGDSAMYLCASSFYGSYGYTFGSGTRLTVV.

There are many counts of this clonotype. The V and J genes are TRBV19 and TRBJ2-5, with D tentatively TRBD1 (7 bases). V shed 3 bases and J shed 5 bases, with 16 bases lying between them. This CDR3 spans 15 amino acids. Germline loops: CDR1 LNHDA, CDR2 SQIVND (reference sequence). CDR3 in amino acids: CASSISTGEVETQYF. The DNA for the CDR3 is TGTGCCAGTAGTATTAGCACAGGGGAGGTTGAGACCCAGTACTTC.

This clonotype has at least ten counts. V and J are TRBV24-1 and TRBJ2-2, with D tentatively TRBD1 (6 bases). The germline gives CDR1 KGHDR, CDR2 SFDVKD. The V end lost 5 bases, the J end lost 2 bases, and 11 bases lay between the germline ends. CDR3 length: 15 amino acids. The chain's CDR3 is CATSGPTGNTGELFF. The CDR3, as DNA: TGTGCCACCAGTGGTCCGACAGGAAACACCGGGGAGCTGTTTTTT.

The table lists this clonotype with a few counts. The chain combines TRBV2 with TRBJ2-1, with a weak D call TRBD1 (6 bases). The CDR3 consists of 14 residues. Trimming took 7 bases from V and 3 from J, leaving 13 bases between them. Germline-derived CDR1 and CDR2 are SNHLY and FYNNEI. The CDR3 is CASNPTGVYNEQFF. The DNA of the CDR3 is TGTGCCAGCAATCCGACAGGAGTCTACAATGAGCAGTTCTTC.

At least ten counts were recorded for this clonotype. This chain connects TRBV20-1 to TRBJ2-7, with a possible D match to TRBD1 (5 bases). This CDR3 is 12 amino acids long. Trimming pared 7 bases from V and 0 bases from J, leaving 10 bases between. Germline CDR1 DFQATT, CDR2 SNEGSKA (reference sequence). CDR3 nucleotides: TGCAGTGTTGAGACAGCCTCCTACGAGCAGTACTTC. Its protein product is CSVETASYEQYF.